This is a list of T cell receptor beta chains from one sample in a study of blood T cell dynamics during melanoma immunotherapy. Sequenced by immunoSEQ multiplex PCR; TCRdb stores in-frame clones only, minus some. Found here are around 12,000 clones, about four fifths of them singletons; the top ten hold about 15%. Specimen: blood, collected from a patient treated with checkpoint blockade. The receptors derive from a human donor with melanoma. Each CDR3 is given with its conserved first and last residue. The D gene is left open where the match is weak. Part of the rows lack a size; the others show once, few, many or a class for expanded clones.

J gene,clone size,D gene,V gene,CDR3 DNA,CDR3 protein
TRBJ2-2,-,TRBD2,TRBV4-3,TGCGCCAGCAGCCATGGTAGCGGGGGCCCGAGCGGGGAGCTGTTTTTT,CASSHGSGGPSGELFF
TRBJ2-1,-,TRBD2,TRBV19,TGTGCCAGTAGACCCCGGGGGGGCTTCAATGAGCAGTTCTTC,CASRPRGGFNEQFF
TRBJ2-7,few,-,TRBV18,TGTGCCAGCTCACCAGGGACGGAATCCTACGAGCAGTACTTC,CASSPGTESYEQYF
TRBJ1-1,-,-,TRBV6-5,TGTGCCAGCAGTTGGCCAGGGGAAGCTGAAGCTTTCTTT,CASSWPGEAEAFF
TRBJ2-5,-,-,TRBV15,TGTGCCACCAGCGGCCGGGACGGAAAAGAGACCCAGTACTTC,CATSGRDGKETQYF
TRBJ1-1,-,-,TRBV7-2,TGTGCCAGCAGCTTTGCAGGGGTCATGAACACTGAAGCTTTCTTT,CASSFAGVMNTEAFF
TRBJ2-1,-,-,TRBV7-7,TGTGCCAGCAGCTTAGCGGAGGCAAAAGGGGCCAATGAGCAGTTCTTC,CASSLAEAKGANEQFF
TRBJ2-1,-,TRBD2,TRBV2,TGTGCCAGCAGTGACCCTAGGACAGGGGAGACTAGCGGGGATTACAATGAGCAGTTCTTC,CASSDPRTGETSGDYNEQFF
TRBJ1-3,-,-,TRBV7-2,TGTGCCAGCAGCTTAGACCGCTCTGGAAACACCATATATTTT,CASSLDRSGNTIYF
TRBJ1-1,-,TRBD1,TRBV7-3,TGTGCCAGCAGCTTCCCATTGGGACAGGGGGCTGAAGCTTTCTTT,CASSFPLGQGAEAFF
TRBJ2-2,-,-,TRBV7-7,TGTGCCAGCAGCAGGGCCGGGGGGGAGCTGTTTTTT,CASSRAGGELFF
TRBJ2-5,-,TRBD1,TRBV7-8,TGTGCCAGCCCCAGGGGGCTCGGACGGACCCAAGAGACCCAGTACTTC,CASPRGLGRTQETQYF
TRBJ2-2,-,TRBD1,TRBV18,TGTGCCAGCTCACCGCGGACAGGGAGAGACACCGGGGAGCTGTTTTTT,CASSPRTGRDTGELFF
TRBJ2-5,few,TRBD1,TRBV11-2,TGTGCCAGCAGCTTATTACAGGGGACCCAAGAGACCCAGTACTTC,CASSLLQGTQETQYF
TRBJ1-1,-,TRBD1,TRBV4-2,TGTGCCAGCAGCCAAGATACAGGGGACACTGAAGCTTTCTTT,CASSQDTGDTEAFF
TRBJ2-3,-,TRBD2,TRBV4-3,TGCGCCAGCAGCCAAAGAGCGGGGAGTAGCACAGATACGCAGTATTTT,CASSQRAGSSTDTQYF
TRBJ2-7,-,-,TRBV2,TGTGCCAGCAGTGACGCCTACTACGAGCAGTACTTC,CASSDAYYEQYF
TRBJ2-1,-,-,TRBV4-3,TGCGCCAGCAGCCAAGATCTAGCATCCTACAATGAGCAGTTCTTC,CASSQDLASYNEQFF
TRBJ2-7,-,TRBD1,TRBV5-1,TGCGCCAGCAGCTTGGGACGGACAGGGGCGAACGAGCAGTACTTC,CASSLGRTGANEQYF
TRBJ2-5,-,-,TRBV4-2,TGTGCCAGCAGCCAAGAAGCTAGGGGGGGCAAGGAGACCCAGTACTTC,CASSQEARGGKETQYF
TRBJ1-5,-,-,TRBV6-5,TGTGCCAGCAGTCCTTTGGGGGGAGGTCAGCCCCAGCATTTT,CASSPLGGGQPQHF
TRBJ2-7,-,-,TRBV6-1,TGTGCCAGCAGTGATCTTACGGGAACCTACGAGCAGTACTTC,CASSDLTGTYEQYF
TRBJ1-1,-,-,TRBV15,TGTGCCACCAGCAGAGAACAGGCGATTCCTGAAGCTTTCTTT,CATSREQAIPEAFF
TRBJ2-3,once,TRBD2,TRBV10-3,TGTGCCAATAGCGGGGGGCGGGGCACAGATACGCAGTATTTT,CANSGGRGTDTQYF
TRBJ1-6,-,TRBD1,TRBV30,TGTGCCTGGAGAGGCTTGACAGGGAATAATTCACCCCTCCACTTT,CAWRGLTGNNSPLHF
TRBJ1-3,-,-,TRBV7-6,TGTGCCAGCAGCCCCGGAGAGGCCTGGGCTGGAAACACCATATATTTT,CASSPGEAWAGNTIYF
TRBJ2-7,-,-,TRBV2,TGTGCCAGCAGCGTCCAAGGGGGGACACTCGGCTCCGAGCAGTACTTC,CASSVQGGTLGSEQYF
TRBJ1-5,-,-,TRBV19,TGTGCCAGTAGTATTTCCCTCGGGGTGGGCAATCAGCCCCAGCATTTT,CASSISLGVGNQPQHF
TRBJ1-6,-,TRBD1,TRBV6-1,TGTGCCAGCAGTACGATGGGACAGTCACCCCTCCACTTT,CASSTMGQSPLHF